This is a list of T cell receptor beta chains from one sample in a study of T cells after yellow fever vaccination. TCRdb independently ran MiXCR on the 5' RACE reads; one entry per CDR3 protein. The sample has 550,000 to 750,000 distinct CDR3 sequences, 13% seen once; the top ten hold 11% to 15%. The sequencing here drew on PBMCs, taken on the day of the yellow fever booster vaccination. These receptors all stem from a man aged 30 to 39 who received the YFV17D yellow fever vaccine. The CDR3 runs from the conserved cysteine through the conserved F or W. D genes are given only for firm matches. Part of the rows lack a size; the others show once, few, many or a class for expanded clones.

CDR3 | DNA | size | J | D | V
CASSPEVGTGELFF | TGTGCCAGCAGCCCGGAAGTAGGCACCGGGGAGCTGTTTTTT | few | TRBJ2-2 | - | TRBV12-3/TRBV12-4
CSATGPGAVYEQYF | TGCAGTGCTACGGGTCCGGGGGCTGTCTACGAGCAGTACTTC | few | TRBJ2-7 | - | TRBV20-1
CAISAGDWETQYF | TGTGCCATCAGTGCGGGCGATTGGGAGACCCAGTACTTC | few | TRBJ2-5 | - | TRBV10-3
CASSFGRPSNSPLHF | TGTGCCAGCAGCTTCGGACGCCCGAGTAATTCACCCCTCCACTTT | - | TRBJ1-6 | - | TRBV7-2
CSAEGQGANTGELFF | TGCAGTGCCGAGGGACAGGGGGCGAACACCGGGGAGCTGTTTTTT | few | TRBJ2-2 | TRBD1 | TRBV20-1
CASSQEVGTGYSGANVLTF | TGCGCCAGCAGCCAAGAGGTGGGGACAGGGTACTCTGGGGCCAACGTCCTGACTTTC | - | TRBJ2-6 | TRBD1 | TRBV4-3
CASSFGVRPTGGYEQYF | TGTGCTAGCAGCTTCGGGGTCCGCCCGACGGGAGGGTACGAGCAGTACTTC | few | TRBJ2-7 | TRBD2 | TRBV7-7
CASSQWAKRGDSYEQYF | TGTGCCAGCAGCCAATGGGCAAAGCGGGGGGACTCCTACGAGCAGTACTTC | - | TRBJ2-7 | TRBD2 | TRBV14
CASSQVYLGNQPQHF | TGCGCCAGCAGCCAAGTCTACTTGGGCAATCAGCCCCAGCATTTT | many | TRBJ1-5 | - | TRBV4-3
CSARAGQNEQFF | TGCAGTGCTAGAGCCGGACAGAATGAGCAGTTCTTC | - | TRBJ2-1 | - | TRBV20-1
CSARAKKAGLMDTQYF | TGCAGTGCTAGGGCTAAGAAGGCGGGCCTAATGGATACGCAGTATTTT | few | TRBJ2-3 | - | TRBV20-1
CASLTSGRSDTQYF | TGCGCCAGCCTGACTAGCGGGAGGTCCGATACGCAGTATTTT | few | TRBJ2-3 | TRBD2 | TRBV10-2
CASKAGADLGTQYF | TGTGCCAGCAAAGCGGGAGCTGACTTGGGGACCCAGTACTTC | many | TRBJ2-5 | TRBD2 | TRBV7-2
CSARGGRASNEQFF | TGCAGTGCTAGAGGCGGGAGGGCCTCTAATGAGCAGTTCTTC | - | TRBJ2-1 | TRBD2 | TRBV20-1
CASSQGSPGGAGEQYF | TGTGCCAGCAGCCAAGGGTCCCCAGGGGGCGCGGGCGAGCAGTACTTC | few | TRBJ2-7 | TRBD1 | TRBV3-1
CAIPLAGDSYEQYF | TGTGCCATCCCCTTAGCGGGAGACTCCTACGAGCAGTACTTC | few | TRBJ2-7 | TRBD2 | TRBV2
CASSPGQGASLMADTQYF | TGTGCCAGCAGCCCCGGACAGGGGGCTTCATTAATGGCAGATACGCAGTATTTT | - | TRBJ2-3 | TRBD1 | TRBV11-2
CASHLSGENIQYF | TGTGCCAGCCACCTTAGCGGGGAAAACATTCAGTACTTC | few | TRBJ2-4 | TRBD2 | TRBV28
CASSLTPKPGAPRQF | TGTGCCAGCAGTTTGACCCCCAAACCTGGGGCACCCAGGCAGTTT | - | TRBJ1-4 | - | TRBV12-3/TRBV12-4